A single sample is the source of the 20 T cell receptor beta chains below, sequenced in a study of blood T cell repertoires in COVID-19 (dated by TCRdb to the early 2020s). Receptor amplification or capture employed the immunoSEQ multiplex PCR assay. Imported from immuneACCESS, the table was reduced by TCRdb to in-frame sequences with V and J called. These copies leave out some clones; in studies compared against another copy, an unresolved V gene accounts for under half, and the cause of the remainder is not known. The sample table shows 330,000 or so clones, and over 75% are seen once. The ten largest account for less than 2.5% of the sample. The material sequenced was PBMCs or T cells enriched from blood (not recorded which). Receptors were obtained from a man aged 40-49 years in a cohort exposed to, infected with or recovered from COVID-19 (not recorded which).

This rearrangement joins TRBV27 to TRBJ1-1, with 7 bases that match TRBD1. Germline V lookup: CDR1 MNHEY, CDR2 SMNVEV (reference sequence). The CDR3 runs to 14 residues. Losses at the gene ends were 5 bases for V and 0 bases for J; bases not matched to a gene: 3. CDR3 nucleotide sequence: TGTGCCAGCAGTACGGGACAGATGAACACTGAAGCTTTCTTT. Translated: CASSTGQMNTEAFF.

This clone was seen more than once but under ten times. The chain recombines TRBV5-1 with TRBJ1-2; D possibly corresponds to TRBD1 (6 bases). Per germline, CDR1 SGHRS and CDR2 YFSETQ. The CDR3 extends over 16 amino acids. V lost 0 bases and J lost 3, with 15 bases in between. The CDR3 sequence is CASSLGLQGFYYGYTF. The CDR3 coding sequence is TGCGCCAGCAGCTTGGGGTTACAGGGTTTTTACTATGGCTACACCTTC.

The genes are TRBV2 and TRBJ2-7; tentative D call: TRBD2 (6 bases). The CDR3 is 14 residues long. From germline, CDR1 is SNHLY and CDR2 FYNNEI. V was trimmed by 4 bases and J by 3 bases, leaving 13 bases between them. This CDR3 is CASSVGTGGYEQYF. CDR3 nucleotide sequence: TGTGCCAGCAGTGTGGGGACTGGCGGCTACGAGCAGTACTTC. Together with reference TRBV2 and TRBJ2-7, the CDR3 gives the full variable domain: EPEVTQTPSHQVTQMGQEVILRCVPISNHLYFYWYRQILGQKVEFLVSFYNNEISEKSEIFDDQFSVERPDGSNFTLKIRSTKLEDSAMYFCASSVGTGGYEQYFGPGTRLTVT.

The chain couples TRBV5-1 to TRBJ2-3; 8 bases match TRBD1. The trim removed 4 bases at V and 6 bases at J, leaving 7 bases unmatched. This CDR3 region has 14 residues. Germline values: CDR1 SGHRS, CDR2 YFSETQ. The CDR3 bases are TGCGCCAGCAGCACAGGGACAGGATCCGATACGCAGTATTTT. This codes for CASSTGTGSDTQYF.

The chain has TRBV6-1 and TRBJ1-1; 7 bases fit TRBD1. The germline V gene encodes CDR1 MNHNS and CDR2 SASEGT. Trimming removed 2 bases from V and 4 bases from J; junction bases left unmatched: 7. The length of the CDR3 is 15 residues. The CDR3 sequence is CASSESRGMFTEAFF. In DNA, the CDR3 is TGTGCCAGCAGTGAAAGCAGGGGGATGTTCACTGAAGCTTTCTTT.

The V call is TRBV10-1, the J call TRBJ2-2; 10 bases map to TRBD1. The CDR3 spans 15 residues. The germline V gene encodes CDR1 WNHNN and CDR2 SYGVQD (reference sequence). The V and J ends lost 6 bases and 5 bases, in that order; junction bases with no gene match: 6. CDR3 sequence reads: CASRPGTGETGELFF. The CDR3 coding sequence is TGCGCCAGCAGACCAGGGACAGGGGAAACCGGGGAGCTGTTTTTT.

The gene calls are TRBV5-1 and TRBJ2-2; TRBD2 aligns across 9 bases. CDR3 length: 16 residues. V trimming: 5 bases; J trimming: 0 bases; junction bases outside the gene matches: 5. CDR1 is SGHRS and CDR2 is YFSETQ in the germline V gene. The CDR3: CASRTTSGANTGELFF. The CDR3 coding sequence is TGCGCCAGCAGGACGACTAGCGGTGCGAACACCGGGGAGCTGTTTTTT.

The V call is TRBV4-2, the J call TRBJ1-2; weak D call: TRBD1 (5 bases). In germline, CDR1 is LGHNA, CDR2 YNFKEQ. There are 14 residues in the CDR3. Trimming cost V 2 bases and J 1 base, with 8 bases left between them. The CDR3 reads CASSQIQVNYGYTF. CDR3 sequence (DNA): TGTGCCAGCAGCCAAATACAGGTTAACTATGGCTACACCTTC.

This clone came up a few times. The J gene is TRBJ2-5, the V gene TRBV5-1; a weak D match, TRBD2 (5 bases). V lost 1 base and J 5 bases, leaving 9 bases between the germline ends. Germline CDR1 and CDR2: SGHRS and YFSETQ. The CDR3 totals 13 residues. CDR3: CASSLRTGETQYF. For the CDR3, the DNA is TGCGCCAGCAGCTTGAGGACGGGGGAGACCCAGTACTTC.

This clone was found a few times. DNA for the CDR3: TGTGCCGGGGGGGCTAGCTCCTATAATTCACCCCTCCACTTT. Translating it yields CAGGASSYNSPLHF. V is TRBV30 and J is TRBJ1-6, with D perhaps TRBD1 (6 bases). CDR1 GTSNPN and CDR2 SVGIG come from the germline V gene (reference sequence). There are 14 residues in the CDR3. V was shortened by 8 bases and J by 0 bases, with 11 bases between the two germline ends.

This clone was recorded a few times. This chain joins TRBV18 and TRBJ2-2; D is uncertain. This CDR3 spans 13 amino acids. CDR1 is KGHSH and CDR2 is LQKENI in the germline V gene. Trimming removed 3 bases at V and 2 bases at J, with 4 bases between. The CDR3 here is CASSPPNTGELFF. The CDR3 nucleotides are TGTGCCAGCTCACCCCCAAACACCGGGGAGCTGTTTTTT.

The chain links TRBV7-9 to TRBJ2-1; 11 bases are a match to TRBD2. Germline assignment: CDR1 SEHNR and CDR2 FQNEAQ (reference sequence). The CDR3 contains 16 residues. The trim removed 5 bases at V and 3 bases at J, leaving 6 bases unmatched. Written as DNA, the CDR3 is TGTGCCAGCAGCGCCTCTGGACTAGCGGGCTACAATGAGCAGTTCTTC. Translation: CASSASGLAGYNEQFF.

This chain's CDR3 is CASSQSSTDTQYF. CDR3 bases: TGTGCCAGCAGTCAGTCTAGCACAGATACGCAGTATTTT. The chain links TRBV25-1 to TRBJ2-3, with D hard to call. The CDR3 contains 13 residues. CDR1 and CDR2 (germline): MGHDK, SYGVNS. The V and J ends lost 5 bases and 0 bases respectively, with 6 bases between them.

This clone was counted a single time. This sequence joins TRBV12-5 and TRBJ1-5; no reliable D call. The CDR3 is made up of 12 amino acids. Trimming took 0 bases from V and 6 from J, leaving 3 bases between them. Germline-derived CDR1 and CDR2 are LGHNT and FRNRAP. CDR3 loop: CASGLVLQPQHF. The DNA of the CDR3 is TGTGCTAGTGGTTTGGTACTTCAGCCCCAGCATTTT.

Only one count was recorded for this clone. This chain connects TRBV27 to TRBJ2-2, with 7 bases lining up with TRBD1. J was trimmed by 4 bases and V by 10 bases; bases with no gene match: 9. This CDR3 contains 14 residues. Germline CDR1 reads MNHEY; CDR2 reads SMNVEV (reference sequence). The CDR3 here is CATSGTDFTGELFF. The DNA of the CDR3 is TGTGCCACCTCCGGGACAGACTTCACCGGGGAGCTGTTTTTT.

The chain carries TRBV18 and TRBJ2-2; D is unresolved. Trimming pared 3 bases from V and 4 bases from J, leaving 9 bases between. Per the germline V gene, CDR1 is KGHSH and CDR2 is LQKENI. The CDR3 has 14 residues. The CDR3 reads CASSPSVSTGELFF. The CDR3 bases are TGTGCCAGCTCACCCTCTGTGAGCACCGGGGAGCTGTTTTTT.

The sample holds one count of this clone. The rearrangement uses TRBV7-9 and TRBJ1-5; TRBD1 aligns across 9 bases. The CDR3 totals 15 residues. V dropped 1 base and J dropped 7; count of bases not matched to a gene: 5. Germline V gene data show CDR1 as SEHNR and CDR2 as FQNEAQ (reference sequence). This chain's CDR3 is CASSLGDRAGQPQHF. In DNA form, the CDR3 reads TGTGCCAGCAGCTTAGGGGACAGGGCGGGCCAGCCCCAGCATTTT.

CDR3: CASSIGGAHYGYTF. The DNA of the CDR3 is TGTGCCAGTAGTATAGGCGGAGCACACTATGGCTACACCTTC. The chain recombines TRBV19 with TRBJ1-2; D not certain. V gave up 1 base and J gave up 3 bases, with 9 bases separating them. Germline V gene data show CDR1 as LNHDA and CDR2 as SQIVND (reference sequence). The CDR3 consists of 14 residues.

This sequence joins TRBV2 and TRBJ1-4; 12 positions match TRBD1. The length of the CDR3 is 14 residues. Germline loops: CDR1 SNHLY, CDR2 FYNNEI. V lost 6 bases, J lost 6 bases, and 2 bases stayed unmatched. The CDR3 here is CASSGTGGDEKLFF. The DNA for the CDR3 is TGTGCCAGCAGCGGGACAGGGGGCGATGAAAAACTGTTTTTT.

The genes are TRBV11-2 and TRBJ2-7; TRBD1 aligns across 9 bases. The CDR3 covers 14 residues. The germline V gene has CDR1 SGHAT and CDR2 FQNNGV. Unmatched junction bases numbered 6, after V lost 6 bases and J lost 3 bases. The CDR3 nucleotides read TGTGCCAGCAGTCCCGGGACAGGGAACTACGAGCAGTACTTC. Translated, it gives CASSPGTGNYEQYF.